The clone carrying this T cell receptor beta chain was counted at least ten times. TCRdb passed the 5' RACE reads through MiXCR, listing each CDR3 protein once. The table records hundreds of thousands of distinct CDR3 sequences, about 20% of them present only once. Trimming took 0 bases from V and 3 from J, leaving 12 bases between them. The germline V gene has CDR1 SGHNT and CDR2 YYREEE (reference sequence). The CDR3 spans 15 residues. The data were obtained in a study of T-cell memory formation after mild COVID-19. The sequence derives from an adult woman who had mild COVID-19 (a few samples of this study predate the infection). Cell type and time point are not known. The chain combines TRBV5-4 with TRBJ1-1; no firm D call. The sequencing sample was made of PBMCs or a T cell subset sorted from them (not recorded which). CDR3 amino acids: CASSLVELSDTEAFF. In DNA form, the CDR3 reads TGTGCCAGCAGCTTGGTCGAGCTATCTGACACTGAAGCTTTCTTT. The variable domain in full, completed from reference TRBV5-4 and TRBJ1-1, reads ETGVTQSPTHLIKTRGQQVTLRCSSQSGHNTVSWYQQALGQGPQFIFQYYREEENGRGNFPPRFSGLQFPNYSSELNVNALELDDSALYLCASSLVELSDTEAFFGQGTRLTVV.